The clone carrying this T cell receptor (beta chain) was seen a handful of times. This record comes from a study of T cells in Graves' hyperthyroidism and ophthalmopathy. As for the study in general: Peripheral blood was drawn at first diagnosis, prior to all treatment.

Hyperthyroidism was newly diagnosed in patients aged 18 to 65 (duration under 2 months). Thyroid ultrasound and orbital computed tomography, with clinical symptoms and serum thyroxine and TRAb, informed diagnoses. Fresh 10 ml peripheral blood yielded PBMCs. Deletions cut 4 bases from V and 0 bases from J, with 13 bases between. CDR1 and CDR2 from the germline V gene are LGHDT and YNNKEL (reference sequence). This CDR3 has 15 residues. Amplification targeted TCR beta CDR3 regions from RNA transcripts. Carried out on the TCR CDR3, a first-round RT-PCR used the HTBI primer set. MiXCR, applied by TCRdb to the multiplex PCR reads, yields one record per CDR3 protein. The table shows approximately 520,000 distinct CDR3 sequences, with roughly 20% occurring only once.

The receptor was derived from a man aged 18 to 29 with Graves' hyperthyroidism. The chain employs TRBV3-1 and TRBJ2-7; D is perhaps TRBD1 (7 bases). The sample comprised blood. For the CDR3, the DNA is TGTGCCAGCAGCCCCACGGGGGACAGCTCCTACGAGCAGTACTTC. Translation: CASSPTGDSSYEQYF.